A selection of T cell receptor beta chains follows, all from one sample in a study of shared clonotypes between healthy human individuals. Assay used: immunoSEQ multiplex PCR; TCRdb lists only in-frame clones, some missing. The data contain some 2,500,000 clones, roughly 92% of them singletons. The sequenced sample was naive CD4+ T cells from PBMCs. The receptors originated from a man between 18 and 35 years old in good health. Some clones in this sample may be carry-over from other donors' samples. Each CDR3 is given with its conserved first and last residue. A D gene is named only where the DNA matches it firmly. Expanded clones are given a class, and other clones once, few, many or no size at all.

CDR3 DNA | CDR3 protein | D gene | clone size | J gene | V gene
TGTGCCAGCAGCTCTAAGACTAGCGGGAGCTCAGACGAGCAGTACTTC | CASSSKTSGSSDEQYF | TRBD2 | NA | TRBJ2-7 | TRBV5-4
TGTGCCAGCAGCTTAACCCCGAACACTGAAGCTTTCTTT | CASSLTPNTEAFF | NA | NA | TRBJ1-1 | TRBV11-2
TGTGCCAGCAAGCCGGGATCTATTGAAAATACGCAGTATTTT | CASKPGSIENTQYF | NA | NA | TRBJ2-3 | TRBV6-6
TGCAGTGCAGCCCCGGTAATCGAGCAGTACTTC | CSAAPVIEQYF | NA | NA | TRBJ2-7 | TRBV20-1
TGTGCCAGCAGTTTTCTACTGCGGATGGGACAAAACACCGGGGAGCTGTTTTTT | CASSFLLRMGQNTGELFF | NA | NA | TRBJ2-2 | TRBV28
TGTGCCAGCAAGGCAGGGGGCAGGAACACTGAAGCTTTCTTT | CASKAGGRNTEAFF | TRBD1 | NA | TRBJ1-1 | TRBV27
TGTGCCAGCAGCCGGGACACCCGTCAAGAGACCCAGTACTTC | CASSRDTRQETQYF | NA | NA | TRBJ2-5 | TRBV5-5
TGTGCCAGCAGCTTATTCAGCGGCGGGAGCACTGAGCAGTTCTTC | CASSLFSGGSTEQFF | TRBD2 | NA | TRBJ2-1 | TRBV7-9
TGCGCCAGCAGCTTGGCCCCAGCGGGGGGCTACGAGCAGTACTTC | CASSLAPAGGYEQYF | TRBD2 | NA | TRBJ2-7 | TRBV5-1
TGCAGCGTTGGCAGGGGGGCAGATACGCAGTATTTT | CSVGRGADTQYF | NA | NA | TRBJ2-3 | TRBV29-1
TGTGCCAGCAGTTATGACAGGGGGGGTCAGCCCCAGCATTTT | CASSYDRGGQPQHF | TRBD1 | NA | TRBJ1-5 | TRBV6-6
TGTGCCAGCTCACAGTCGGCAGCCCTTGAGTTGTTTTTT | CASSQSAALELFF | NA | NA | TRBJ1-4 | TRBV18
TGTGCCAGCGGACTAAACAGGAATTCACCCCTCCACTTT | CASGLNRNSPLHF | NA | NA | TRBJ1-6 | TRBV6-5
TGTGCCAGCAAGGTTGGGGGGGACTATGGCTACACCTTC | CASKVGGDYGYTF | NA | NA | TRBJ1-2 | TRBV28
TGTGCCAGTAAGGGGACTAGCGGGAGTACGGGATGGAATGAGCAGTTCTTC | CASKGTSGSTGWNEQFF | TRBD2 | NA | TRBJ2-1 | TRBV19
TGCGCCAGCAGCGGGGGACGGACTGAAGCTTTCTTT | CASSGGRTEAFF | NA | NA | TRBJ1-1 | TRBV5-1
TGTGCCAGCACACGCGTGGGACTCGGGAGAGAAGAGACCCAGTACTTC | CASTRVGLGREETQYF | NA | NA | TRBJ2-5 | TRBV7-2
TGTGCCAGCATCCAACCTAGGGGACAGAGAGAAGATGAAGCTTTCTTT | CASIQPRGQREDEAFF | TRBD1 | NA | TRBJ1-1 | TRBV7-6
TGTGCCAGCAGTTTGGTGTCTGGGAAGGATACGCAGTATTTT | CASSLVSGKDTQYF | NA | once | TRBJ2-3 | TRBV27
TGTGCCAGCAGCATACCGGGACAGGGGGGAAATGAGCAGTTCTTC | CASSIPGQGGNEQFF | TRBD1 | NA | TRBJ2-1 | TRBV7-9
TGTGCCATCAGTGAGGGCCACAATAGCAATCAGCCCCAGCATTTT | CAISEGHNSNQPQHF | NA | NA | TRBJ1-5 | TRBV10-3
TGTGCCAGCAAAATACAGGGGAATAGCAATCAGCCCCAGCATTTT | CASKIQGNSNQPQHF | TRBD1 | few | TRBJ1-5 | TRBV2
TGTGCCAGCAGCCAAGAACCCGGGGGGAACACAGATACGCAGTATTTT | CASSQEPGGNTDTQYF | TRBD2 | once | TRBJ2-3 | TRBV4-2
TGTGCCAGCAGCTTAGTTCAGGGGTTGGCAGATACGCAGTATTTT | CASSLVQGLADTQYF | NA | once | TRBJ2-3 | TRBV11-2
TGCGCCAGCAGCTTATCGGATAGTCACGAGCAGTTCTTC | CASSLSDSHEQFF | NA | NA | TRBJ2-1 | TRBV5-1
TGTGCCAGCAGCTTAGGGGCCTTGAATCAGCCCCAGCATTTT | CASSLGALNQPQHF | NA | NA | TRBJ1-5 | TRBV7-2
TGCGCCAGCAGTCAATCGACAGGGAGAGGCGAGCAGTACTTC | CASSQSTGRGEQYF | TRBD1 | NA | TRBJ2-7 | TRBV10-2
TGCGCCAGCAGCTCCCCAGGGGCAGATACGCAGTATTTT | CASSSPGADTQYF | NA | NA | TRBJ2-3 | TRBV5-1
TGTGCCAGCAGCTCCCCCCCGGGGGGAGGAAACATTCAGTACTTC | CASSSPPGGGNIQYF | TRBD2 | NA | TRBJ2-4 | TRBV5-6
TGTGCCAGCAGCGACCGGCAAACGCAGTATTTT | CASSDRQTQYF | NA | once | TRBJ2-3 | TRBV25-1
TGTGCCAGCATGGGGGAAGCTACGCAGTATTTT | CASMGEATQYF | NA | NA | TRBJ2-3 | TRBV2
TGTGCCAGCAGCATAAACGGACTAGCGGGAGGGGTCGGGGAGCTGTTTTTT | CASSINGLAGGVGELFF | TRBD2 | once | TRBJ2-2 | TRBV5-6
TGTGCCAGCAGTCTAATAAGGGGGCAAGAGACCCAGTACTTC | CASSLIRGQETQYF | NA | NA | TRBJ2-5 | TRBV11-2